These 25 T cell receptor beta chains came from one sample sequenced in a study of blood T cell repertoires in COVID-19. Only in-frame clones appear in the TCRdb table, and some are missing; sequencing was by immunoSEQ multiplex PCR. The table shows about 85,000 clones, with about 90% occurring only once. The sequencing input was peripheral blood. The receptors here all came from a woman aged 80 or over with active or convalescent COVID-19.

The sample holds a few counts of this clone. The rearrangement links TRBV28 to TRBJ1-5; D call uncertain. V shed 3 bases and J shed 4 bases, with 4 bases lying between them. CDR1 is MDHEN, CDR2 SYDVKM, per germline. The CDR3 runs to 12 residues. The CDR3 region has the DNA TGTGCCAGCAGTTTCGGGAATCAGCCCCAGCATTTT. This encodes CASSFGNQPQHF.

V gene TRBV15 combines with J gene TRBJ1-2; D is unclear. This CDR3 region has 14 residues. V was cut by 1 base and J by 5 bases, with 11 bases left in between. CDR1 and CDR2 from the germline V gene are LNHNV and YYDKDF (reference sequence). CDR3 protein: CATSRGGSAYGYTF. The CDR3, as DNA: TGTGCCACCAGCAGAGGAGGGTCGGCTTATGGCTACACCTTC.

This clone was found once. The CDR3 loop reads CASLEGGKRGSYNEQFF. The CDR3 coding sequence is TGTGCCAGCTTAGAGGGTGGGAAGCGGGGATCCTACAATGAGCAGTTCTTC. The chain recombines TRBV28 with TRBJ2-1, with 7 bases lining up with TRBD2. J lost 1 base, V lost 8 bases, and 14 bases had no gene match. Germline V gene lookup returns CDR1 MDHEN and CDR2 SYDVKM. The CDR3 is 17 amino acids.

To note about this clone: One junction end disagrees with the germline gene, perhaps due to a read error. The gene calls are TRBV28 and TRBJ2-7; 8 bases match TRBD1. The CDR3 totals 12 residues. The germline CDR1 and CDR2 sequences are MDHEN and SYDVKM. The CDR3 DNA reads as TGTGCCAGCAGACCCCGACCGGGACAGGTGATCTTC. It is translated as CASRPRPGQVIF.

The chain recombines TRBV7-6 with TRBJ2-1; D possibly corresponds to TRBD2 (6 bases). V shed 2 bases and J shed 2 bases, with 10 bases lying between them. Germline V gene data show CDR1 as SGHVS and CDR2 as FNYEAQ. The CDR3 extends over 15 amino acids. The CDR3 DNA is TGTGCCAGCAGCTTAAGACTAGACGCCTACAATGAGCAGTTCTTC. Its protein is CASSLRLDAYNEQFF.

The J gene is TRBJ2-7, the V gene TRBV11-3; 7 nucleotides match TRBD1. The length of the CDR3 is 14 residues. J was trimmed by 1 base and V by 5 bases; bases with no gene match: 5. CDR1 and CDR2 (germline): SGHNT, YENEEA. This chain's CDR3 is CASSKGTDSYEQYF. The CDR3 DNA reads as TGTGCCAGCAGCAAAGGGACAGATTCCTACGAGCAGTACTTC.

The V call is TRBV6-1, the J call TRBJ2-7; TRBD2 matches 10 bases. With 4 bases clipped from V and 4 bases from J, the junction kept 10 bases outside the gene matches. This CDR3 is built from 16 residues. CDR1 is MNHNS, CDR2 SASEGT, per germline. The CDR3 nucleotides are TGTGCCAGCAGTGCTCCTAGCGGGGGTTCCCTTTACGAGCAGTACTTC. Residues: CASSAPSGGSLYEQYF.

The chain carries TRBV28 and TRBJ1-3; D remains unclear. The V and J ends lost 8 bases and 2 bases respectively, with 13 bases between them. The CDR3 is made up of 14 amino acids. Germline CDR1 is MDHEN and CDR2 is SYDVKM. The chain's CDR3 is CASLPAGTGNTIYF. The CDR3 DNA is TGTGCCAGCCTTCCGGCGGGGACTGGAAACACCATATATTTT.

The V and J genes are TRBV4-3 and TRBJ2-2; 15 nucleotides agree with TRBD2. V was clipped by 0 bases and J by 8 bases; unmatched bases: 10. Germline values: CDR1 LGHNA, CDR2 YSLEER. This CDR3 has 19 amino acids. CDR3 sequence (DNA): TGCGCCAGCAGCCAAGAGTTCCGGTTAGGACTAGCGGGAGGGGGGGAGCTGTTTTTT. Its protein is CASSQEFRLGLAGGGELFF.

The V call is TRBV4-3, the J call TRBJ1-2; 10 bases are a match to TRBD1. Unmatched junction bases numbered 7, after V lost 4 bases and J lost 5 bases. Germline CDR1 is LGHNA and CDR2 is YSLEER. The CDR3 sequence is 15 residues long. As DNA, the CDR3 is TGCGCCAGCAGCCCGCGACAGGGGGCTGGGTATGGCTACACCTTC. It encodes CASSPRQGAGYGYTF.

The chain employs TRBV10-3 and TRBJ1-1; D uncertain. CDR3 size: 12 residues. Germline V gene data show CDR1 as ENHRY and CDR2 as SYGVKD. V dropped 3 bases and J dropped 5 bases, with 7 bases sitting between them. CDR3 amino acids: CAISDLYTEAFF. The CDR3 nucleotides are TGTGCCATCAGTGACTTGTATACTGAAGCTTTCTTT.

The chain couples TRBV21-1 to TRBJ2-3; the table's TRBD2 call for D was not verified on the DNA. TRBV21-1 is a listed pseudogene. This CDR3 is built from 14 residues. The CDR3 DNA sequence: TGTGCCAGCAGAGGGACTAGCCCCACAGATACGCAGTATTTT. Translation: CASRGTSPTDTQYF.

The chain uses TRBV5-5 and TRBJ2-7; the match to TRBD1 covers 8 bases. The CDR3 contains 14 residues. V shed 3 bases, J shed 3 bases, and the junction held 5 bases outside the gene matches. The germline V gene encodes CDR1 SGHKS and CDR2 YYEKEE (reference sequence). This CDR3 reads CASSSRDRYYEQYF. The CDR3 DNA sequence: TGTGCCAGCAGCTCCCGGGACAGGTACTACGAGCAGTACTTC.

In DNA form, the CDR3 reads TGCAGTGCTAGTGTAGCGGGAGTACGCAATGAGCAGTTCTTC. Translated, it gives CSASVAGVRNEQFF. The chain is built from TRBV20-1 and TRBJ2-1, with 9 bases aligning to TRBD2. V was pared by 3 bases and J by 6 bases, with 6 bases of the junction left unmatched. From germline, CDR1 is DFQATT and CDR2 SNEGSKA (reference sequence). This CDR3 comprises 14 residues.

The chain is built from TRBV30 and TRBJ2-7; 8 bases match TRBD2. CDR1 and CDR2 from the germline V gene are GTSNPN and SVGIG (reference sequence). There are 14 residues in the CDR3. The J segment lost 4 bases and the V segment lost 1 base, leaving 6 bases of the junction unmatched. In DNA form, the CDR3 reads TGTGCCTGGAGTGGGGGACTAGTGGGGTACGAGCAGTACTTC. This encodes CAWSGGLVGYEQYF. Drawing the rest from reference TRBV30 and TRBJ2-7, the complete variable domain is SQTIHQWPATLVQPVGSPLSLECTVEGTSNPNLYWYRQAAGRGLQLLFYSVGIGQISSEVPQNLSASRPQDRQFILSSKKLLLSDSGFYLCAWSGGLVGYEQYFGPGTRLTVT.

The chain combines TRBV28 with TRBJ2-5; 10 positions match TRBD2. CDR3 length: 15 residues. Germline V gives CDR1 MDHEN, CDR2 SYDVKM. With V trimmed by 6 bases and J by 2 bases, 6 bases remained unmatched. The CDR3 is CASRDSGREQETQYF. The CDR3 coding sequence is TGTGCCAGCAGGGACAGCGGGAGGGAACAAGAGACCCAGTACTTC.

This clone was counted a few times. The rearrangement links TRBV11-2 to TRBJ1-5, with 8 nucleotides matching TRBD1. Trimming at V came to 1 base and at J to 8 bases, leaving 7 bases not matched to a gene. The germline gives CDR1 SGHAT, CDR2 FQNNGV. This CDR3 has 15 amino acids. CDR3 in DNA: TGTGCCAGCAGCTTAGGTGCAGGGGGCGGGAAGCCCCAGCATTTT. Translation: CASSLGAGGGKPQHF. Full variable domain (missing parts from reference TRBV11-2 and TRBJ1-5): EAGVAQSPRYKIIEKRQSVAFWCNPISGHATLYWYQQILGQGPKLLIQFQNNGVVDDSQLPKDRFSAERLKGVDSTLKIQPAKLEDSAVYLCASSLGAGGGKPQHFGDGTRLSIL.

The CDR3 DNA follows: TGCGCCAGCAGCTGGGGGGACAGGGCCCGTATCAGCTCCTACAATGAGCAGTTCTTC. Translating gives CASSWGDRARISSYNEQFF. The V call is TRBV5-1, the J call TRBJ2-1; TRBD1 matches at 9 bases. Germline CDR1 and CDR2: SGHRS and YFSETQ. The junction had 13 bases not matched to a gene; V was cut back by 3 bases and J by 0 bases. The CDR3 sequence is 19 residues long.

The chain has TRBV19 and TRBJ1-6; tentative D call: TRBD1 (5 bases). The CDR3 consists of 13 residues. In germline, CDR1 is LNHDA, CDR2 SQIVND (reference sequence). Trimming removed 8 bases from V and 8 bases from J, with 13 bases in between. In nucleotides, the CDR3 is TGTGCCAGTGGGGAAAGGGGTGATTCACCCCTCCACTTT. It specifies CASGERGDSPLHF.

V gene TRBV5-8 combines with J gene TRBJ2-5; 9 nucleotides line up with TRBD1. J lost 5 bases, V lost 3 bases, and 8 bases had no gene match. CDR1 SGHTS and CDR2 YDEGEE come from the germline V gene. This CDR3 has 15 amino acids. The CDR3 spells CASSSSGQGRETQYF. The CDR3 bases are TGTGCCAGCAGCTCGAGCGGACAGGGGCGGGAGACCCAGTACTTC.

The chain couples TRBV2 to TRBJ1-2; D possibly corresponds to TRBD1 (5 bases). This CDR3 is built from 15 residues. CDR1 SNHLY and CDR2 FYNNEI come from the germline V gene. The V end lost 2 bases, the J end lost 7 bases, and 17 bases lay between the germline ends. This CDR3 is CASSEQRGTWGGYTF. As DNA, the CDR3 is TGTGCCAGCAGTGAACAAAGGGGTACTTGGGGTGGCTACACCTTC. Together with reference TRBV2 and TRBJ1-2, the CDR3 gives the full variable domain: EPEVTQTPSHQVTQMGQEVILRCVPISNHLYFYWYRQILGQKVEFLVSFYNNEISEKSEIFDDQFSVERPDGSNFTLKIRSTKLEDSAMYFCASSEQRGTWGGYTFGSGTRLTVV.

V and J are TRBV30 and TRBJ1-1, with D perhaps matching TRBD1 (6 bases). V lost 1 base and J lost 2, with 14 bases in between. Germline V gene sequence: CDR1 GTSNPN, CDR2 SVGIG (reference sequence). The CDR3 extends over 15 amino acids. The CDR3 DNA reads TGTGCCTGGAGTGGGAGGGGGGGGATAAACACTGAAGCTTTCTTT. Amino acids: CAWSGRGGINTEAFF.

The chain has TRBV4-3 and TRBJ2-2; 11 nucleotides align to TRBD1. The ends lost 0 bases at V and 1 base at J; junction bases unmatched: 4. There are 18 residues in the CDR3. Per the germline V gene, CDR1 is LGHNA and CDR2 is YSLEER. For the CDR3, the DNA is TGCGCCAGCAGCCAAGATACGGGGACAGGGGGGAACACCGGGGAGCTGTTTTTT. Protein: CASSQDTGTGGNTGELFF.

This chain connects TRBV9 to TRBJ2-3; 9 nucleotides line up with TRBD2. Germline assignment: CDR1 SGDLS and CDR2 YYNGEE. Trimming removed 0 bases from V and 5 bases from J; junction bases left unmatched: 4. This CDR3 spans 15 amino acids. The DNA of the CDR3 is TGTGCCAGCAGCGTAGGGGGCGGGAGGGGAGATACGCAGTATTTT. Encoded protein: CASSVGGGRGDTQYF. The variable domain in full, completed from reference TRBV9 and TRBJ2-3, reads DSGVTQTPKHLITATGQRVTLRCSPRSGDLSVYWYQQSLDQGLQFLIQYYNGEERAKGNILERFSAQQFPDLHSELNLSSLELGDSALYFCASSVGGGRGDTQYFGPGTRLTVL.

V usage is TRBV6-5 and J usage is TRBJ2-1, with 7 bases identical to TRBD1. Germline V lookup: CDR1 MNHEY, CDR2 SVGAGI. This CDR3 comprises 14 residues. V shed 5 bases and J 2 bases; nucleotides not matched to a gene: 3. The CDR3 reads CASSRDRTYNEQFF. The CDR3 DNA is TGTGCCAGCAGTCGGGACAGAACCTACAATGAGCAGTTCTTC.